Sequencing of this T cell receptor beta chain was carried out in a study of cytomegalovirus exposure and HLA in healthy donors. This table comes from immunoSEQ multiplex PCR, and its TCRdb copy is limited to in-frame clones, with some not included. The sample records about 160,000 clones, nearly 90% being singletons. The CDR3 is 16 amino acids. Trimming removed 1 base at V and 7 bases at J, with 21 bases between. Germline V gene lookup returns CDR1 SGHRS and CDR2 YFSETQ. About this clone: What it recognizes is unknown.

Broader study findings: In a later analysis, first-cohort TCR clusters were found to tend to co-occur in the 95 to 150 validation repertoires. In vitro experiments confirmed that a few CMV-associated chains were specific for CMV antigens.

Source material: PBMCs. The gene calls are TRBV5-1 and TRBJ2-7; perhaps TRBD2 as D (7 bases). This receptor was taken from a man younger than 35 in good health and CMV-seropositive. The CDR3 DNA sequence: TGCGCCAGCAGCTTGTTGGGGGCGGGGGCTTCTCCGGAGCAGTACTTC. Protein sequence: CASSLLGAGASPEQYF.